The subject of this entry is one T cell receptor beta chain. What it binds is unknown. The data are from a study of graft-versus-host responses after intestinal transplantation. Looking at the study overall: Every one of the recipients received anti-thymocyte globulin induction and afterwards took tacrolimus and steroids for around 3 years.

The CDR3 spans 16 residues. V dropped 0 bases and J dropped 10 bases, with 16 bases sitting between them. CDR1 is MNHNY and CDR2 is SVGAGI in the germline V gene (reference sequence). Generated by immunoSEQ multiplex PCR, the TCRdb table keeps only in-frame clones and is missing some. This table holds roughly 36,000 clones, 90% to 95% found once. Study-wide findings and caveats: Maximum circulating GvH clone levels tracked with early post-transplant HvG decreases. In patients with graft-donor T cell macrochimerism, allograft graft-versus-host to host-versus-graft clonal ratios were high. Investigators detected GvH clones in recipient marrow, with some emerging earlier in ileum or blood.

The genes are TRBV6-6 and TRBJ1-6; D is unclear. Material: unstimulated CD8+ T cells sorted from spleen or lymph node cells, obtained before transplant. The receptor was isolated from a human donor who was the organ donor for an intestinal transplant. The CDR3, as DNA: TGTGCCAGCAGTTACTCGGGAGATCCTGCCTTATCACCCCTCCACTTT. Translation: CASSYSGDPALSPLHF.